The 13 T cell receptor beta chains below come from one sample, sequenced in a study of blood T cells in healthy people across ages (dated by TCRdb to 2014 to 2015). Receptor libraries were prepared by 5' RACE. Sequencing took place on an Illumina HiSeq 2500. The second PCR ran for roughly 6 to 11 cycles and used a J-beta primer mix along with a sample-barcoded 5' primer. The raw public reads went through TCRdb reprocessing: fastp at Q25, MiXCR clone calling, in-frame beta chains kept. Under each unique CDR3 protein, matching rows form one entry showing the most common genes and DNA. For this sample there are 600,000 to 1,000,000 distinct CDR3 sequences; 58% appear just once. Clones ranked in the top ten supply about 20% of the sample. What was sequenced was blood. These receptors were obtained from a man younger than 40 in good health.

The chain recombines TRBV25-1 with TRBJ1-2; no clear D gene. Between the trimmed V and J ends, which lost 5 bases and 4 bases, there was a span of 11 bases. The CDR3 runs to 13 residues. Per germline, CDR1 MGHDK and CDR2 SYGVNS. The CDR3 protein is CASSPGRPYGYTF. The CDR3 region has the DNA TGTGCCAGCAGTCCGGGTCGGCCCTATGGCTACACCTTC.

This sequence joins TRBV9 and TRBJ2-1; 12 positions match TRBD2. CDR1 and CDR2 (germline): SGDLS, YYNGEE. CDR3 length: 16 residues. V lost 3 bases and J lost 4; bases outside the gene matches: 5. The CDR3, as DNA: TGTGCCAGCAGCGCCCCCGGGACTAGCGGGTACAATGAGCAGTTCTTC. This gives the protein CASSAPGTSGYNEQFF.

The V gene is TRBV20-1, the J gene TRBJ2-1; 8 bases align to TRBD2. This CDR3 is built from 16 residues. V shed 7 bases, J shed 3 bases, and the junction held 14 bases outside the gene matches. Per the germline V gene, CDR1 is DFQATT and CDR2 is SNEGSKA (reference sequence). Written as DNA, the CDR3 is TGCAGTGTTAGGAACCTGGCGGGAGGAGGCTACAATGAGCAGTTCTTC. This encodes CSVRNLAGGGYNEQFF.

DNA of the CDR3: TGTGCCAGCCTAAGATCGGGTTCACCCCTCCACTTT. Its protein product is CASLRSGSPLHF. This chain joins TRBV6-6 and TRBJ1-6, with D uncertain. CDR1 is MNHNY, CDR2 SVGAGI, per germline (reference sequence). Trimming cost V 8 bases and J 9 bases, with 11 bases left between them. This CDR3 has 12 residues.

This clonotype was detected a few times. V is TRBV7-2 and J is TRBJ2-4; D gene ambiguous. V was pared by 1 base and J by 9 bases, with 16 bases between. The germline CDR1 and CDR2 sequences are SGHTA and FQGNSA. This CDR3 contains 15 residues. CDR3 coding DNA: TGTGCCAGCAGCTTAGAGCCCGCTGACTCGAGCATTCAGTACTTC. This codes for CASSLEPADSSIQYF.

The chain employs TRBV5-1 and TRBJ1-2, with unresolved D. This CDR3 is built from 17 residues. Germline assignment: CDR1 SGHRS and CDR2 YFSETQ. V shed 4 bases and J shed 4 bases, with 23 bases lying between them. The DNA for the CDR3 is TGCGCCAGCAGCAGGGAGAATGTACCCGACGTGCGCTATGGCTACACCTTC. This translates into CASSRENVPDVRYGYTF.

The chain uses TRBV7-2 and TRBJ2-6; unclear D gene. V was clipped by 0 bases and J by 2 bases, with 11 bases between them. The germline gives CDR1 SGHTA, CDR2 FQGNSA. This CDR3 has 17 amino acids. The CDR3 region has the DNA TGTGCCAGCAGCTTAGCGCTTACTCGAACTGGGGCCAACGTCCTGACTTTC. This gives the protein CASSLALTRTGANVLTF. The complete variable domain, with remaining parts taken from reference TRBV7-2 and TRBJ2-6, reads GAGVSQSPSNKVTEKGKDVELRCDPISGHTALYWYRQSLGQGLEFLIYFQGNSAPDKSGLPSDRFSAERTGGSVSTLTIQRTQQEDSAVYLCASSLALTRTGANVLTFGAGSRLTVL.

V is TRBV10-3 and J is TRBJ2-5, with 9 bases fitting TRBD1. The germline V gene encodes CDR1 ENHRY and CDR2 SYGVKD. The CDR3 totals 14 residues. J gave up 5 bases and V 10 bases, and 11 bases lay outside the gene matches. CDR3 amino acids: CATRDRVNGETQYF. The CDR3 coding sequence is TGTGCCACCAGGGACAGGGTTAATGGGGAGACCCAGTACTTC.

The chain links TRBV7-6 to TRBJ2-7, with a tentative D call TRBD1 (6 bases). V dropped 5 bases and J dropped 1 base, with 18 bases sitting between them. CDR3 length: 16 amino acids. From germline, CDR1 is SGHVS and CDR2 FNYEAQ. CDR3 bases: TGTGCCAGCAGCCCCTCGACAGGAGGTTTTTCCTACGAGCAGTACTTC. It specifies CASSPSTGGFSYEQYF.

J is TRBJ2-1 and V is TRBV4-2, with D unresolved. CDR1 LGHNA and CDR2 YNFKEQ come from the germline V gene. V lost 0 bases, J lost 6 bases, and 12 bases lay in between. The CDR3 is made up of 15 amino acids. CDR3 residues: CASSQDRFLINEQFF. CDR3 nucleotides: TGTGCCAGCAGCCAAGATAGGTTCTTAATCAATGAGCAGTTCTTC.

This chain joins TRBV29-1 and TRBJ2-1; tentative D call: TRBD1 (5 bases). Trimming took off 2 bases at V and 8 bases at J, with 10 bases between the two ends. Germline CDR1 is SQVTM and CDR2 is ANQGSEA. The CDR3 length is 12 residues. The CDR3 DNA reads TGCAGCGTTGAAAGGGGTTCGGATGAGCAGTTCTTC. Translated: CSVERGSDEQFF.

This clonotype came up a few times. The genes are TRBV4-2 and TRBJ2-1; 7 nucleotides align to TRBD2. CDR1 is LGHNA, CDR2 YNFKEQ, per germline. This CDR3 comprises 16 residues. With 0 bases clipped from V and 6 bases from J, the junction kept 8 bases outside the gene matches. Written as DNA, the CDR3 is TGTGCCAGCAGCCAAGAGGTGGCTAGCGGAAGCAATGAGCAGTTCTTC. Encoded protein: CASSQEVASGSNEQFF.

The chain joins TRBV30 to TRBJ1-1; 7 nucleotides agree with TRBD1. This CDR3 contains 13 residues. Germline CDR1 and CDR2: GTSNPN and SVGIG (reference sequence). V was pared by 4 bases and J by 6 bases, with 8 bases of the junction left unmatched. For the CDR3, the DNA is TGTGCCTGGAACCCCTTTAGGGGGCCTGAAGCTTTCTTT. Its protein product is CAWNPFRGPEAFF.